Sequencing of this TCR beta chain was carried out in a study of cytomegalovirus exposure and HLA in healthy donors. The PCR had 60 Vbeta and 13 Jbeta primers. Repertoires were generated with immunoSEQ multiplex PCR, while TCRdb's copy carries only in-frame clones and drops some. This sample has 150,000 to 200,000 clones, with around 82% found just once. This clone was seen only a few times. The sample consisted of PBMCs. The TCR originated in a man between 18 and 29 years old in good health and CMV-seronegative.

This CDR3 reads CSVEGQGSTDTQYF. The CDR3 region has the DNA TGCAGCGTTGAAGGGCAGGGGAGCACAGATACGCAGTATTTT. The rearrangement links TRBV29-1 to TRBJ2-3, with D possibly matching TRBD1 (6 bases). Germline lookup yields CDR1 SQVTM and CDR2 ANQGSEA. The germline V and J ends were trimmed by 1 base and 0 bases, with 8 bases remaining between them. This CDR3 is 14 amino acids long.